These T cell receptor beta chains were read from a single sample in a study of beta chain features in type 1 diabetes. The method was immunoSEQ multiplex PCR; TCRdb's version includes in-frame clones alone and lacks a portion of them. The repertoire consists of fewer than 250,000 clones, with around 68% occurring once and the leading ten covering approximately 0.053%. The sample taken for sequencing was naive CD4+ T cells from blood. Receptors originate from a man aged 25 to 40 in good health. CDR3s include the opening cysteine and the closing phenylalanine or tryptophan. The order of the fields is clone size, J gene, V gene, D gene, CDR3 protein, CDR3 DNA. The D gene is left open where the match is weak. Expanded clones get a size class; other rows say once, few or many, or leave the size out.

NA TRBJ2-1 TRBV27 NA CASSLFLRGGFNSSYNEQFF TGTGCCAGCAGTTTATTTCTTCGGGGCGGGTTCAACAGCTCCTACAATGAGCAGTTCTTC
NA TRBJ2-7 TRBV29-1 TRBD1 CSAGDSSYEQYF TGCAGCGCCGGGGACAGCTCCTACGAGCAGTACTTC
NA TRBJ2-1 TRBV30 NA CANGQEYNEQFF TGTGCCAACGGACAAGAGTACAATGAGCAGTTCTTC
few TRBJ2-4 TRBV27 NA CASSSPQGTGAKNIQYF TGTGCCAGCAGTTCCCCCCAAGGCACAGGAGCCAAAAACATTCAGTACTTC
NA TRBJ2-1 TRBV28 NA CASSMAGLAFHNEQFF TGTGCCAGCAGTATGGCTGGGCTAGCGTTCCACAATGAGCAGTTCTTC
few TRBJ1-1 TRBV29-1 TRBD1 CSVAWTGNTEAFF TGCAGCGTCGCTTGGACAGGGAACACTGAAGCTTTCTTT
NA TRBJ2-3 TRBV13 TRBD1 CASRGQGATDTQYF TGTGCCAGCCGAGGACAGGGGGCAACAGATACGCAGTATTTT
NA TRBJ2-5 TRBV5-1 NA CASKDGAPRETQYF TGCGCCAGCAAGGACGGGGCGCCACGGGAGACCCAGTACTTC
NA TRBJ2-1 TRBV30 NA CAWSMRASSYNEQFF TGTGCCTGGAGTATGCGAGCGTCTTCTTACAATGAGCAGTTCTTC
NA TRBJ1-1 TRBV5-1 NA CASSFQTGMNTEAFF TGCGCCAGCAGCTTCCAGACAGGTATGAACACTGAAGCTTTCTTT
few TRBJ2-3 TRBV7-2 NA CASSAPDTQYF TGTGCCAGCAGCGCCCCGGATACGCAGTATTTT
NA TRBJ2-1 TRBV7-2 NA CASSLRQAYNEQFF TGTGCCAGCAGCCTCCGTCAGGCCTACAATGAGCAGTTCTTC
NA TRBJ2-1 TRBV11-2 TRBD2 CASSFPSGRFGSYNEQFF TGTGCCAGCAGCTTCCCTAGCGGGAGATTCGGCTCCTACAATGAGCAGTTCTTC
NA TRBJ2-5 TRBV29-1 TRBD1 CSVAQGEETQYF TGCAGCGTCGCACAGGGGGAGGAGACCCAGTACTTC
NA TRBJ2-3 TRBV30 NA CAWTRGEDTQYF TGTGCCTGGACCCGGGGAGAGGATACGCAGTATTTT
few TRBJ2-7 TRBV7-2 TRBD2 CASSPTLAGGRDEQYF TGTGCCAGCAGCCCTACTTTAGCGGGAGGTAGGGACGAGCAGTACTTC
NA TRBJ1-4 TRBV29-1 NA CSALDPGEKLFF TGCAGCGCATTAGACCCCGGAGAAAAACTGTTTTTT
NA TRBJ2-5 TRBV25-1 TRBD1 CATVQGARETQYF TGTGCCACGGTGCAGGGGGCGAGAGAGACCCAGTACTTC
NA TRBJ2-1 TRBV28 NA CASSLSGTHYNEQFF TGTGCCAGCAGTTTATCAGGGACACACTACAATGAGCAGTTCTTC
NA TRBJ2-3 TRBV7-2 TRBD2 CASSMASGATDTQYF TGTGCCAGCTCCATGGCTAGCGGCGCCACAGATACGCAGTATTTT
NA TRBJ2-6 TRBV18 NA CASSRTGSSGANVLTF TGTGCCAGCTCACGAACCGGAAGCTCTGGGGCCAACGTCCTGACTTTC
NA TRBJ2-5 TRBV5-6 NA CASSSTETQYF TGTGCCAGCAGCTCGACAGAGACCCAGTACTTC
once TRBJ2-7 TRBV2 NA CASSRLNEQYF TGTGCCAGCAGCAGATTGAACGAGCAGTACTTC
NA TRBJ1-1 TRBV9 NA CASSVGHMNTEAFF TGTGCCAGCAGCGTAGGGCACATGAACACTGAAGCTTTCTTT
once TRBJ2-6 TRBV9 NA CASSVRGSGANVLTF TGTGCCAGCAGCGTAAGGGGCTCTGGGGCCAACGTCCTGACTTTC
NA TRBJ2-7 TRBV10-3 TRBD2 CAIRVAGDLGYEQYF TGTGCCATCAGAGTAGCGGGAGACCTAGGCTACGAGCAGTACTTC
NA TRBJ1-3 TRBV4-1 NA CASSQPRASGNTIYF TGCGCCAGCAGCCAACCCCGGGCCTCTGGAAACACCATATATTTT
NA TRBJ2-7 TRBV20-1 NA CSAGRGYEQYF TGCAGTGCTGGTCGGGGCTACGAGCAGTACTTC